The clone carrying this T cell receptor (beta chain) was seen ten or more times. The target antigen is unknown. The data were taken from a study of blood T cells in healthy people across ages. Whole-study findings and limits: In these data, TCR beta diversity tracked strongly with naive T cell percentage.

Trimming removed 1 base from V and 0 bases from J, with 15 bases in between. CDR1 is MGHRA and CDR2 is YSYEKL in the germline V gene. There are 17 residues in the CDR3. A second roughly 7 to 11 cycle PCR used barcoded and J-beta primers. CDR3-containing paired-end reads numbered at least 2.5 million in each sample. One entry per CDR3 protein, called by TCRdb with MiXCR from the 5' RACE reads. The top ten clones hold around 4% of a sample with about 1.5 million distinct CDR3 sequences, 35% to 45% of them seen once. The sequence was obtained from a woman younger than 30 in good health. The sample comprised blood. The J gene is TRBJ2-5, the V gene TRBV4-1; a possible D gene is TRBD2 (6 bases). The CDR3 region has the DNA TGCGCCAGCAGCCAAGGAAGCCGGAGGGACTACCAAGAGACCCAGTACTTC. Amino acid sequence: CASSQGSRRDYQETQYF.